Listed below are T cell receptor beta chains from one sample, sequenced in a study of cytotoxic CD8 clonotypes in ibrutinib-treated CLL. Profiling relied on immunoSEQ multiplex PCR, and the TCRdb table lists in-frame clones only, not all of them. The data hold roughly 200,000 clones, with about 72% observed a single time. Sequences were derived from PBMCs, sampled after 24 months of ibrutinib treatment. The source is a human donor with chronic lymphocytic leukemia. Each CDR3 is given without its conserved first and last residue. Part of the rows lack a size; the others show once, few, many or a class for expanded clones.

j_call clone_size v_call cdr3_aa
TRBJ2-1 - TRBV4-3 ASSQSFVGLPNEQF
TRBJ1-2 - TRBV14 ASSPAGTGYGYT
TRBJ2-5 - TRBV7-2 ASSLSFLGGQETQY
TRBJ1-1 few TRBV18 ASSSFTGPGTEAF
TRBJ2-7 - TRBV7-9 ASSSRLATYEQY
TRBJ1-1 - TRBV5-4 ASSLFLTMNTEAF
TRBJ2-1 - TRBV27 ASNNRIGGAVNEQF
TRBJ2-7 once TRBV19 ASSIRPVDGSSYEQY
TRBJ1-1 - TRBV23-1 ASSHPGQGGPEAF
TRBJ2-2 few TRBV7-6 ASSLEPIGDYTGELF
TRBJ2-1 once TRBV30 AWSRLSDDNEQF
TRBJ1-1 once TRBV6-1 ASSEASPGTQEAF
TRBJ1-2 - TRBV4-3 ASSQDRIQGHGYT
TRBJ1-5 few TRBV7-9 ASSQGTGFRNQPQH
TRBJ1-1 few TRBV6-1 ASSAIGQGNTEAF
TRBJ2-7 - TRBV7-2 ASSLVKAYEQY
TRBJ1-1 - TRBV7-2 ASSRRMNTEAF
TRBJ2-7 - TRBV4-1 ASSQDGVRNYEQY
TRBJ1-4 - TRBV4-2 ASSQDQGDGSQKLF
TRBJ2-7 - TRBV4-3 ASSQGTGGLYEQY
TRBJ2-7 - TRBV5-5 ASSPSTGVDDEQY
TRBJ2-7 - TRBV28 ASRGRTGSSYEQY
TRBJ2-1 - TRBV15 ATVAGAGYNEQF
TRBJ1-2 - TRBV10-3 AFNPGAPNYGYT
TRBJ2-3 - TRBV18 ASSPVLGTDTQY
TRBJ2-1 - TRBV5-1 ASSFGTEYNEQF
TRBJ1-4 once TRBV4-1 ASSQETEKLF
TRBJ2-7 - TRBV11-3 ASSQGLAAGLDEQY
TRBJ1-4 - TRBV2 ASSEGQSNEKLF
TRBJ2-1 - TRBV6-1 ASISSYNEQF
TRBJ1-2 - TRBV5-6 ASSSGTYGYT
TRBJ2-7 few TRBV10-2 ASRAQGIGEQY
TRBJ1-5 few TRBV18 ASSPLENQPQH
TRBJ1-1 once TRBV6-5 ASPDIMNTEAF
TRBJ2-3 - TRBV5-6 ASSLVAASGSTDTQY
TRBJ1-5 - TRBV6-1 ASSDGRNNQPQH
TRBJ2-3 - TRBV5-1 ASSLAVAGEDTQY
TRBJ2-1 - TRBV5-1 ASSPPGVYPNEQF
TRBJ1-1 few TRBV2 ASSEALDRMAF
TRBJ2-7 - TRBV15 ATSPNRFGQY
TRBJ1-4 - TRBV4-1 ASSQETGQGDEKLF
TRBJ1-5 - TRBV2 ASSEGQGFLVKQPQH
TRBJ1-4 - TRBV7-9 ASSPSGGSDEKLF
TRBJ1-2 - TRBV7-6 ASSLIQGEGYT
TRBJ1-2 few TRBV19 ASRPGGYDYGYT
TRBJ2-6 - TRBV7-9 ASSSWGRSGANVLT
TRBJ2-2 - TRBV28 ASREASGSGTGELF
TRBJ2-3 - TRBV11-2 ASRVLADTQY
TRBJ2-1 - TRBV30 AWSVIEGANEQF
TRBJ2-7 - TRBV2 ASKVAEDRGFPYEQY
TRBJ2-2 once TRBV25-1 ASGPVAGTGELF
TRBJ2-4 - TRBV19 ASMPSREGSSIQY
TRBJ2-7 few TRBV27 ASGDPYEQY
TRBJ1-1 - TRBV20-1 SAEKNTEAF